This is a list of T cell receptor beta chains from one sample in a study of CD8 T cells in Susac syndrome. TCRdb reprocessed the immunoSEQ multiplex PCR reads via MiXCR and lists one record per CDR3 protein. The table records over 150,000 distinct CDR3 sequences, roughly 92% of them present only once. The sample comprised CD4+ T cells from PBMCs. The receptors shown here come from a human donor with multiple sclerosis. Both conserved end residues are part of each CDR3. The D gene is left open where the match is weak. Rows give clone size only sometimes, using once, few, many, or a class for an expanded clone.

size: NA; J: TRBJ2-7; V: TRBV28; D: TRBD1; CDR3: CASWDRSSYEQYF; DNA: TGTGCCAGTTGGGACAGGAGCTCCTACGAGCAGTACTTC
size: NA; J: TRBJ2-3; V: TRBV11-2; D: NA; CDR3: CASSFSRTFRDTQYF; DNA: TGTGCCAGCAGCTTTAGCAGGACCTTTCGAGATACGCAGTATTTT
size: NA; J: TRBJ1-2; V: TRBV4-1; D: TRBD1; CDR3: CASSQETHRGGYTF; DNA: TGCGCCAGCAGCCAAGAGACCCACAGGGGCGGCTACACCTTC
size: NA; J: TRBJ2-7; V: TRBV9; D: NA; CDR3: CASSLDPGFTYEQYF; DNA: TGTGCCAGCAGCCTTGACCCGGGTTTTACCTACGAGCAGTACTTC
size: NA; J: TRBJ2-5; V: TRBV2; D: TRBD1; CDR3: CASSEGQGRETQYF; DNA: TGTGCCAGCAGTGAGGGACAGGGGAGAGAGACCCAGTACTTC
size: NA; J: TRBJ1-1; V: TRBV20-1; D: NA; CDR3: CSAREGAEGEAFF; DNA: TGCAGTGCTAGAGAGGGGGCCGAAGGGGAAGCTTTCTTT
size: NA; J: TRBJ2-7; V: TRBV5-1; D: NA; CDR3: CASSRDHTNYEQYF; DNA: TGCGCCAGCAGCCGCGACCACACGAACTACGAGCAGTACTTC
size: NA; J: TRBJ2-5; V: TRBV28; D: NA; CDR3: CASSLPQRRETQYF; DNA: TGTGCCAGCAGCCTCCCCCAGCGGAGAGAGACCCAGTACTTC
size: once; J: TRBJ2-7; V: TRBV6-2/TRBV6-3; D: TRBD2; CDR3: CASRLAGESYEQYF; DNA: TGTGCCAGCAGACTAGCGGGAGAGTCCTACGAGCAGTACTTC
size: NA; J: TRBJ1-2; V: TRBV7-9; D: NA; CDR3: CASSSEGYGYTF; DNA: TGTGCCAGCAGCTCCGAGGGGTACGGCTACACCTTC
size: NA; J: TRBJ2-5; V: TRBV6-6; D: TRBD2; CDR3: CASSYGVGGRETQYF; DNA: TGTGCCAGCAGTTATGGGGTCGGGGGGAGGGAGACCCAGTACTTC
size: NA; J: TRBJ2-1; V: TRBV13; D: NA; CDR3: CASSFRAISYNEQFF; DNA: TGTGCCAGCAGCTTTCGAGCCATTTCCTACAATGAGCAGTTCTTC
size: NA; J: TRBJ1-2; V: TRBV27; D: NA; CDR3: CASSRLGDYGYTF; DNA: TGTGCCAGCAGTCGCCTTGGGGACTATGGCTACACCTTC
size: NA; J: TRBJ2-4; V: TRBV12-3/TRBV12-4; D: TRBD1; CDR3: CASSLGDRPIAKNIQYF; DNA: TGTGCCAGCAGTTTAGGGGACAGGCCTATAGCCAAAAACATTCAGTACTTC
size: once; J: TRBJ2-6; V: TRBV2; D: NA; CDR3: CASRGGSGANVLTF; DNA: TGTGCCAGCAGAGGGGGATCTGGGGCCAACGTCCTGACTTTC
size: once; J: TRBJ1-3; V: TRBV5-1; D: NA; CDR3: CASSQLSGNTIYF; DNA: TGCGCCAGCAGTCAGCTGTCTGGAAACACCATATATTTT
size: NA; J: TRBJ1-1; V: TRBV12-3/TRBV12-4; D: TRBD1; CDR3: CASSPGQGAGGTEAFF; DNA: TGTGCCAGCAGTCCTGGACAGGGGGCGGGCGGCACTGAAGCTTTCTTT
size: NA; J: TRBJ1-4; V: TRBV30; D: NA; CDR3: CAWTQGAEKLFF; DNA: TGTGCCTGGACCCAGGGAGCGGAAAAACTGTTTTTT
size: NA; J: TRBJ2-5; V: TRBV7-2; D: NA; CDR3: CASSLSSSGQETQYF; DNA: TGTGCCAGCAGCTTATCGTCCAGCGGCCAAGAGACCCAGTACTTC
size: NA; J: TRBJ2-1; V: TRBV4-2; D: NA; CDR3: CASSLQGSNEQFF; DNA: TGTGCCAGCAGCCTCCAGGGGAGCAATGAGCAGTTCTTC
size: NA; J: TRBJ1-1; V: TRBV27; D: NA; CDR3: CASRGGRLRGSTERGAFF; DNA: TGTGCCAGCAGGGGGGGGCGCCTCAGGGGCTCCACTGAAAGGGGAGCTTTCTTT
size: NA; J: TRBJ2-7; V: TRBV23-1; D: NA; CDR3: CASSQSRWTNGLRFYEQYF; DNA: TGCGCCAGCAGTCAATCCAGGTGGACAAATGGCCTCCGGTTCTACGAGCAGTACTTC
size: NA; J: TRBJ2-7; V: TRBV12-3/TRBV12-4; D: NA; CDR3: CASSFFGARLARLEQYF; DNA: TGTGCCAGCAGCTTTTTTGGCGCGAGGCTAGCGCGGCTCGAGCAGTACTTC
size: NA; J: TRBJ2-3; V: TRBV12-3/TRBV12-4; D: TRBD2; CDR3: CASSPPGLAGGSTDTQYF; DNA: TGTGCCAGCAGTCCCCCGGGACTAGCGGGGGGAAGCACAGATACGCAGTATTTT